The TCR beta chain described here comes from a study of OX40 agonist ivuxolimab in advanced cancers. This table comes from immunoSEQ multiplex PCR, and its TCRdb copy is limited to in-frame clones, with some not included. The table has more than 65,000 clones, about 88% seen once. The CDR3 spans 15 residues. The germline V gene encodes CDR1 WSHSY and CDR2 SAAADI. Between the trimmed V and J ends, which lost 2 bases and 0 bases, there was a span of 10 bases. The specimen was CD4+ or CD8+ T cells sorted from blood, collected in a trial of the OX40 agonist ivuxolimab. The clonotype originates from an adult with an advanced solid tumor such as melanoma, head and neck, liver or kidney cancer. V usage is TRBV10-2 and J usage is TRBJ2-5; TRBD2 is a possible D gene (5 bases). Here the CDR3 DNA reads TGCGCCAGCAGTGAGATCCCGGGGAACCAAGAGACCCAGTACTTC. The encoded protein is CASSEIPGNQETQYF.